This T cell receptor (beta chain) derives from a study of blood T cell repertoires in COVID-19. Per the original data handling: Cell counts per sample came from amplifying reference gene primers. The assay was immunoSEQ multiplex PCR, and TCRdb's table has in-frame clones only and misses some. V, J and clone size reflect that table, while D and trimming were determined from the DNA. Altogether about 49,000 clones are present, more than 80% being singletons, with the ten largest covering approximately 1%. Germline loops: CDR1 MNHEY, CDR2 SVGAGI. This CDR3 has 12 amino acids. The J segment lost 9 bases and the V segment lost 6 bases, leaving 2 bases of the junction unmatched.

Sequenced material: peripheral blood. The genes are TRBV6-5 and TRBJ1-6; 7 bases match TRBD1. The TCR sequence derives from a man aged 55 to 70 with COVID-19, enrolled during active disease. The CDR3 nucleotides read TGTGCCAGCAGGACAGGGTTTTCACCCCTCCACTTT. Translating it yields CASRTGFSPLHF.